Below, 15 T cell receptor beta chains from the same sample are listed, as sequenced in a study of type 1 and type 2 diabetes patients. The PCR template was genomic DNA. Amplification of the beta chain CDR3 used 30 forward and 13 reverse multiplex primers. MiXCR, run by TCRdb on the multiplex PCR reads, gives a single entry per CDR3 protein. The sample carries fewer than 350,000 distinct CDR3 sequences, 45% to 60% recorded once. The specimen sequenced was peripheral blood mononuclear cells (PBMCs). These receptors all come from a young man with type 2 diabetes.

There are many counts of this clonotype. The genes are TRBV15 and TRBJ2-7, with 12 positions matching TRBD2. CDR3 length equals 18 residues. Trimming cost V 0 bases and J 0 bases; bases outside gene matches: 6. The germline CDR1 and CDR2 sequences are LNHNV and YYDKDF (reference sequence). CDR3 DNA sequence: TGTGCCACCAGCAGAGATGGGGGACTAGCGGGTATCTCCTACGAGCAGTACTTC. Translation: CATSRDGGLAGISYEQYF.

This chain links TRBV27 with TRBJ1-2, with 7 bases lining up with TRBD1. Losses at the gene ends were 5 bases for V and 2 bases for J; bases not matched to a gene: 5. The CDR3 length is 14 residues. CDR1 MNHEY and CDR2 SMNVEV come from the germline V gene (reference sequence). DNA for the CDR3: TGTGCCAGCAGTCTGTCGACAGGGAACTATGGCTACACCTTC. Protein sequence: CASSLSTGNYGYTF.

This clonotype was seen a handful of times. The chain has TRBV24-1 and TRBJ2-3, with TRBD2 as a possible D gene (6 bases). Looked up from germline, CDR1 is KGHDR and CDR2 is SFDVKD. V lost 10 bases to trimming and J lost 3 bases, with 10 bases between them. This CDR3 is 12 amino acids long. CDR3 nucleotide sequence: TGTGCCACGGGGACTCTTACAGATACGCAGTATTTT. Translating it yields CATGTLTDTQYF.

This rearrangement joins TRBV29-1 to TRBJ2-1; a weak D match, TRBD1 (6 bases). This CDR3 spans 12 amino acids. CDR1 is SQVTM, CDR2 ANQGSEA, per germline. Between the trimmed V and J ends, which lost 6 bases and 7 bases, there was a span of 13 bases. CDR3 sequence (DNA): TGCAGCGTCCAACAGGGAGCGAATGAGCAGTTCTTC. Translating gives CSVQQGANEQFF.

This clonotype was detected a few times. The chain couples TRBV4-3 to TRBJ1-1, with D maybe TRBD1 (6 bases). The V end lost 1 base, the J end lost 2 bases, and 11 bases lay between the germline ends. This CDR3 region has 15 residues. Germline assignment: CDR1 LGHNA and CDR2 YSLEER. The CDR3 region is CASSQAGTKNTEAFF. CDR3 sequence (DNA): TGCGCCAGCAGCCAAGCCGGGACAAAAAACACTGAAGCTTTCTTT.

Turning to this clonotype: It is likely a read error, because the conserved phenylalanine at the end of the CDR3 is missing. This chain links TRBV7-2 with TRBJ1-5; the D is unclear. V was shortened by 2 bases and J by 1 base, with 9 bases between the two germline ends. The CDR3 is made up of 15 amino acids. Germline lookup yields CDR1 SGHTA and CDR2 FQGNSA. CDR3 region: CASSLSSRSNQPQHL. CDR3 nucleotide sequence: TGTGCCAGCAGCTTATCTTCCCGGAGCAATCAGCCCCAGCATCTT.

V gene TRBV12-3 or TRBV12-4 combines with J gene TRBJ1-6, with 7 nucleotides matching TRBD1. CDR3 length equals 12 residues. V was clipped by 3 bases and J by 14 bases; unmatched bases: 4. CDR3 DNA: TGTGCCAGCAGTTTCTACAGGGGAACCCTCCACTTT. As protein: CASSFYRGTLHF.

This sequence joins TRBV28 and TRBJ2-3, with TRBD2 matching over 11 bases. The CDR3 contains 17 residues. From germline, CDR1 is MDHEN and CDR2 SYDVKM. V was pared by 2 bases and J by 2 bases, with 6 bases of the junction left unmatched. CDR3 protein: CASSLNPLAGATDTQYF. CDR3 DNA sequence: TGTGCCAGCAGTTTAAATCCACTAGCGGGGGCCACAGATACGCAGTATTTT.

The J gene is TRBJ1-1, the V gene TRBV4-3, with D possibly matching TRBD1 (5 bases). Trimming removed 6 bases at V and 3 bases at J, with 11 bases between. CDR1 is LGHNA, CDR2 YSLEER, per germline. The CDR3 runs 13 residues. The DNA for the CDR3 is TGCGCCAGCAGGCTACAGGAGCACACTGAAGCTTTCTTT. This gives the protein CASRLQEHTEAFF.

The CDR3 spells CASRDDRGSHEQYF. CDR3 coding DNA: TGTGCCAGCAGGGACGATCGTGGGAGCCACGAGCAGTACTTC. V and J are TRBV28 and TRBJ2-7, with a tentative D call TRBD2 (5 bases). The CDR3 has 14 amino acids. V was shortened by 6 bases and J by 5 bases, with 17 bases between the two germline ends. The germline CDR1 and CDR2 sequences are MDHEN and SYDVKM.

This sequence joins TRBV30 and TRBJ2-7, with D tentatively TRBD1 or TRBD2 (5 bases each). CDR3 length equals 14 residues. Germline V gene lookup returns CDR1 GTSNPN and CDR2 SVGIG (reference sequence). Between the trimmed V and J ends, which lost 0 bases and 0 bases, there was a span of 9 bases. This chain's CDR3 is CAWSVQEDSYEQYF. As DNA, the CDR3 is TGTGCCTGGAGTGTACAGGAGGACTCCTACGAGCAGTACTTC.

In nucleotides, the CDR3 is TGTGCCAGCATGGACAGTTTCGGTCAGCCCCAGCATTTT. Amino acids: CASMDSFGQPQHF. The rearrangement joins TRBV27 to TRBJ1-5, with D tentatively TRBD1 (6 bases). Germline V gives CDR1 MNHEY, CDR2 SMNVEV (reference sequence). The V gene lost 7 bases and the J gene lost 6 bases, with 13 bases spanning the gap. The CDR3 is 13 residues long.

The chain employs TRBV29-1 and TRBJ1-2; D is ambiguous. Germline loops: CDR1 SQVTM, CDR2 ANQGSEA. The germline V and J ends were trimmed by 7 bases and 8 bases, with 17 bases remaining between them. The CDR3 has 12 residues. Here the CDR3 DNA reads TGCAGCGCCCCACGAGAGGGTCGGGGCTACACCTTC. Its protein product is CSAPREGRGYTF. Full variable domain (remainder filled in from reference TRBV29-1 and TRBJ1-2): SAVISQKPSRDICQRGTSLTIQCQVDSQVTMMFWYRQQPGQSLTLIATANQGSEATYESGFVIDKFPISRPNLTFSTLTVSNMSPEDSSIYLCSAPREGRGYTFGSGTRLTVV.

This clonotype appeared a few times. J is TRBJ1-5 and V is TRBV19; 11 bases fit TRBD1. Germline V gene sequence: CDR1 LNHDA, CDR2 SQIVND (reference sequence). This CDR3 spans 16 amino acids. The ends lost 1 base at V and 7 bases at J; junction bases unmatched: 6. The CDR3 sequence is CASSIGGTGGVQPQHF. For the CDR3, the DNA is TGTGCCAGTAGTATAGGTGGGACAGGGGGAGTGCAGCCCCAGCATTTT.

The chain links TRBV20-1 to TRBJ1-5; tentatively, D is TRBD1 (5 bases). Trimming removed 6 bases at V and 5 bases at J, with 26 bases between. The CDR3 is made up of 17 amino acids. CDR1 is DFQATT and CDR2 is SNEGSKA in the germline V gene (reference sequence). CDR3 nucleotides: TGCAGTGCCAGGAGGGCAGGGTTTCGGCGAATGGATCAGCCCCAGCATTTT. Translating it yields CSARRAGFRRMDQPQHF.